What follows is one T cell receptor (beta chain) and its context. Its antigen is still unknown. The sample comes from a study of shared clonotypes between healthy human individuals. Findings and caveats of the study: On the whole, naive subsets had larger estimated richness than memory subsets had.

Profiling relied on immunoSEQ multiplex PCR, and the TCRdb table lists in-frame clones only, not all of them. The table has approximately 1.1 million clones, 78% seen once. This TCR was sampled from a man between 18 and 29 years old in good health. Some clones in this sample may be carry-over from other donors' samples. Sample: memory CD4+ T cells from PBMCs. Subset specified: CD45RA-negative fraction.

CDR3 DNA: TGTGCCATCAGGGATATGGGGAACACTGAAGCTTTCTTT. Its protein is CAIRDMGNTEAFF. The V call is TRBV19, the J call TRBJ1-1, with a tentative D call TRBD1 (5 bases). The germline CDR1 and CDR2 sequences are LNHDA and SQIVND (reference sequence). Trimming took 10 bases from V and 1 from J, leaving 13 bases between them. This CDR3 spans 13 amino acids. The whole variable domain, remainder taken from reference TRBV19 and TRBJ1-1, is DGGITQSPKYLFRKEGQNVTLSCEQNLNHDAMYWYRQDPGQGLRLIYYSQIVNDFQKGDIAEGYSVSREKKESFPLTVTSAQKNPTAFYLCAIRDMGNTEAFFGQGTRLTVV.